This TCR beta chain was identified during a study of blood T cells in healthy people across ages. Whole-study results and caveats: The percentage of naive T cells correlated strongly with TCR beta diversity.

The use of a sample-barcoded 5' primer and a J-beta primer mix characterized a second PCR of about 7 to 12 cycles. A tag from a template-switch adaptor with 12 random nucleotides marked each cDNA molecule. TCRdb ran MiXCR on the 5' RACE reads and lists one entry per CDR3 protein. The repertoire holds 650,000 to 800,000 distinct CDR3 sequences, with approximately 48% as singletons. Between the trimmed V and J ends, which lost 2 bases and 0 bases, there was a span of 6 bases. Germline V lookup: CDR1 SEHNR, CDR2 FQNEAQ (reference sequence). The CDR3 is 14 residues long. Notes on this clonotype: Its antigen is unknown.

This receptor was obtained from a man in his 60s in good health. The material sequenced was blood. The V gene is TRBV7-9, the J gene TRBJ2-3; D call uncertain. This chain's CDR3 is CASSLPVSTDTQYF. The CDR3 region has the DNA TGTGCCAGCAGCTTACCGGTTAGCACAGATACGCAGTATTTT.